The source of this T cell receptor beta chain is a study of blood T cell repertoires in COVID-19. Study overall: The samples span acute and convalescent COVID-19 from the United States, Italy and Spain. T cells, B-cell-depleted T cells, or PBMCs provided the cDNA or gDNA that served as material.

V shed 1 base, J shed 9 bases, and the junction held 4 bases outside the gene matches. This CDR3 is 15 amino acids long. Germline values: CDR1 KGHSH, CDR2 LQKENI. Authors' processing steps: By means of reference gene primer amplification, nucleated cell counts were estimated. The repertoire was sequenced with immunoSEQ multiplex PCR; TCRdb's copy has only in-frame clones and lacks some. V and J calls and clone size are as listed in that table; D and trimming were resolved from the DNA. This table has about 220,000 clones, 75% to 85% appearing once. Seattle participants joined during active infection and were tracked over time.

This rearrangement joins TRBV18 to TRBJ1-6, with TRBD1 identical over 9 bases. The sequence was collected from a woman aged 70-85 years with COVID-19, enrolled during active disease. The sequenced material came from peripheral blood. Here the CDR3 reads CASSPRTGESSPLHF. For the CDR3, the DNA is TGTGCCAGCTCACCACGGACAGGGGAGAGTTCACCCCTCCACTTT.